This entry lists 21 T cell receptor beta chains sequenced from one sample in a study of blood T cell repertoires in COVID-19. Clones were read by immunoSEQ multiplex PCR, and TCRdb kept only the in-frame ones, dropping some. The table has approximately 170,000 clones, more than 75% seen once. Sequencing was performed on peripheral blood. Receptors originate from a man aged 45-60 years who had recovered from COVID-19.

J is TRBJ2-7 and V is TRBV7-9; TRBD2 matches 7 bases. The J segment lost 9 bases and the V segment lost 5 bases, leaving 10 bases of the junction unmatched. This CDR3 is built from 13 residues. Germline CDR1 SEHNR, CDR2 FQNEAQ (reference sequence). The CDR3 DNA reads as TGTGCCAGCAGCCCAACCGACGGGACTATGCAGTACTTC. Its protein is CASSPTDGTMQYF.

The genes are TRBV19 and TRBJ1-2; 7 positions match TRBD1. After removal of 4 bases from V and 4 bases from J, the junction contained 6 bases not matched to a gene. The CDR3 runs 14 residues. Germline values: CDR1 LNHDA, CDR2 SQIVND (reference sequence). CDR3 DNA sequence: TGTGCCAGTAGTACGACAGGGACAATCTATGGCTACACCTTC. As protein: CASSTTGTIYGYTF.

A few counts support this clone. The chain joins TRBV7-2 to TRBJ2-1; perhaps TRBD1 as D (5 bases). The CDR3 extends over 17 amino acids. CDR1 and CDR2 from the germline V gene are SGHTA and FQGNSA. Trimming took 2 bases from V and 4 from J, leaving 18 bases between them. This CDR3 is CASSLRSSGFGYNEQFF. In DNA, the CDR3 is TGTGCCAGCAGCTTAAGGTCATCAGGGTTCGGGTACAATGAGCAGTTCTTC.

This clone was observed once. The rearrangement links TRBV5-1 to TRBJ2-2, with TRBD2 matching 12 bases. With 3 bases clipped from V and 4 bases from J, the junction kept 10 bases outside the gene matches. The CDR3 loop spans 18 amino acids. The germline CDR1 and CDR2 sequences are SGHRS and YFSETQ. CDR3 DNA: TGCGCCAGCAGCTGGGGACTAGCGGGCCTTCGCCTCACCGGGGAGCTGTTTTTT. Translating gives CASSWGLAGLRLTGELFF.

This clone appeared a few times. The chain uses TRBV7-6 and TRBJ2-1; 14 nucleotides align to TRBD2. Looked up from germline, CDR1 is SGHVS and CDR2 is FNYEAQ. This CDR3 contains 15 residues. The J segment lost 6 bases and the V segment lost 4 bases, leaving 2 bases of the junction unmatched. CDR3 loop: CASSSTSGGVNEQFF. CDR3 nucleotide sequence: TGTGCCAGCAGCTCGACTAGCGGGGGGGTCAATGAGCAGTTCTTC.

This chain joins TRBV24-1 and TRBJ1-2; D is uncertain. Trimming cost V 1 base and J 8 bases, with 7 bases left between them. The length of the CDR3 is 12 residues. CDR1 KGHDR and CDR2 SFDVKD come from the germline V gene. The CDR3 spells CATSDFGRGYTF. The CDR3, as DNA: TGTGCCACCAGTGATTTTGGGAGAGGCTACACCTTC.

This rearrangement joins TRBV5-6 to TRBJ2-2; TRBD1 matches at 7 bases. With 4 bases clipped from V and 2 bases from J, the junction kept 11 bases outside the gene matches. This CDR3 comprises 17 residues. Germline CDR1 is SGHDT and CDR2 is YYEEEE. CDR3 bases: TGTGCCAGCAGCCCCAAGGACAGGAGACTTAACACCGGGGAGCTGTTTTTT. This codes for CASSPKDRRLNTGELFF.

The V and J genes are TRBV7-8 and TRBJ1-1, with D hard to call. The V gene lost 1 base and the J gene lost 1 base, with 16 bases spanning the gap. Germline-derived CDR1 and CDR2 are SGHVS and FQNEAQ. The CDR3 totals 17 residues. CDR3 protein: CASSLGRKPFWNTEAFF. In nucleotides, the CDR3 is TGTGCCAGCAGCTTAGGCAGGAAACCCTTTTGGAACACTGAAGCTTTCTTT.

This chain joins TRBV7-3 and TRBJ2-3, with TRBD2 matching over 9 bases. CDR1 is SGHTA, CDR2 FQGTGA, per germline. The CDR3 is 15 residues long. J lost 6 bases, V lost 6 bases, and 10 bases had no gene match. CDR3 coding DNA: TGTGCCAGCAGGGATCCGGGACTAGCCAAGGATACGCAGTATTTT. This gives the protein CASRDPGLAKDTQYF.

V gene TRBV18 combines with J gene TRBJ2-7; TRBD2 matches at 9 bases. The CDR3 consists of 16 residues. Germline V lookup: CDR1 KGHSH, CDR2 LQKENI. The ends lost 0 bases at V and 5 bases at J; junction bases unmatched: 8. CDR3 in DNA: TGTGCCAGCTCACCACCCGGGCGGCTAGCGGGAAACGAGCAGTACTTC. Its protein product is CASSPPGRLAGNEQYF.

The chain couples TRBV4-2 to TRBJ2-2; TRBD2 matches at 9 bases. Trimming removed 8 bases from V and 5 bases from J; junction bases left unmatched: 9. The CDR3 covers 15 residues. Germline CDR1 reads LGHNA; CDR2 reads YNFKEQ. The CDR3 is CASGRAGGATGELFF. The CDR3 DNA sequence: TGTGCCAGCGGAAGAGCGGGGGGAGCGACCGGGGAGCTGTTTTTT.

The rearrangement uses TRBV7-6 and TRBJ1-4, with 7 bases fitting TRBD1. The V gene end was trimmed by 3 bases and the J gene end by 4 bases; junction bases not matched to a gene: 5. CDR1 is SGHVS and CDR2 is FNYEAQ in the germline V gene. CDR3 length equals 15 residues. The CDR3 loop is CASSLRQGLNEKLFF. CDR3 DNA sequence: TGTGCCAGCAGCTTGCGACAGGGCCTTAATGAAAAACTGTTTTTT.

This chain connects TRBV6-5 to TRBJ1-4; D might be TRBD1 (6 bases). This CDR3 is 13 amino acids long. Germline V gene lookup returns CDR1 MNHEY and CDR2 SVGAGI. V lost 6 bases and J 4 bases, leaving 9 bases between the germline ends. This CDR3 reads CASSRGGNEKLFF. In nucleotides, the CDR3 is TGTGCCAGCAGCAGGGGCGGTAATGAAAAACTGTTTTTT.

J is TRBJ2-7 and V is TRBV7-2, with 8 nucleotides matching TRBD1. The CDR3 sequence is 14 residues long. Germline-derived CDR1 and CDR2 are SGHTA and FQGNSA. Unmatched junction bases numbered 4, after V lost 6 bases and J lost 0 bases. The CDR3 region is CASRRDRSSYEQYF. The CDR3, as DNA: TGTGCCAGCAGGAGGGACAGGAGCTCCTACGAGCAGTACTTC.

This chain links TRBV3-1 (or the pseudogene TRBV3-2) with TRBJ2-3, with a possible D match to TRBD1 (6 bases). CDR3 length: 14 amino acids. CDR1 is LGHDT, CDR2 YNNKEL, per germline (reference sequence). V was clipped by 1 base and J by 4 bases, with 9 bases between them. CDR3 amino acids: CASSQGQEADTQYF. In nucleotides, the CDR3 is TGTGCCAGCAGCCAAGGACAGGAAGCAGATACGCAGTATTTT.

The CDR3 sequence is CATSLEGGYQPQHF. In nucleotides, the CDR3 is TGTGCCACCAGTTTGGAGGGAGGGTATCAGCCCCAGCATTTT. The V call is TRBV15, the J call TRBJ1-5; D unclear. Germline V lookup: CDR1 LNHNV, CDR2 YYDKDF (reference sequence). V gave up 6 bases and J gave up 5 bases, with 14 bases separating them. The CDR3 is 14 amino acids.

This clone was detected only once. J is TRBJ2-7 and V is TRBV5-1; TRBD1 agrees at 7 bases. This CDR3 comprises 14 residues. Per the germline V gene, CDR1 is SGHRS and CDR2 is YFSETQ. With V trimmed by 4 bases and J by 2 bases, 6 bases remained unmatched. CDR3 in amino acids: CASSPDRAPYEQYF. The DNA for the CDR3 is TGCGCCAGCAGCCCAGACAGGGCTCCCTACGAGCAGTACTTC.

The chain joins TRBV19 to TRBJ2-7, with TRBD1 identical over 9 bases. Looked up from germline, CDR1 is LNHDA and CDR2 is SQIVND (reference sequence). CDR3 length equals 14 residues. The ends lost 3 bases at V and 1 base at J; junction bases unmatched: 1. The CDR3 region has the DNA TGTGCCAGTAGTATGGACAGGGGTTCCTACGAGCAGTACTTC. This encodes CASSMDRGSYEQYF.

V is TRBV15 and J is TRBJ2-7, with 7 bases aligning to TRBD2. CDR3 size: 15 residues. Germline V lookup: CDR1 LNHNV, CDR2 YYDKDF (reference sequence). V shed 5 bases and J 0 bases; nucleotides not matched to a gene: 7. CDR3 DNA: TGTGCCACCAGCCCCTTGGGGGGGAGCTCCTACGAGCAGTACTTC. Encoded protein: CATSPLGGSSYEQYF. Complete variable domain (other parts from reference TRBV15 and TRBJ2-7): DAMVIQNPRYQVTQFGKPVTLSCSQTLNHNVMYWYQQKSSQAPKLLFHYYDKDFNNEADTPDNFQSRRPNTSFCFLDIRSPGLGDTAMYLCATSPLGGSSYEQYFGPGTRLTVT.

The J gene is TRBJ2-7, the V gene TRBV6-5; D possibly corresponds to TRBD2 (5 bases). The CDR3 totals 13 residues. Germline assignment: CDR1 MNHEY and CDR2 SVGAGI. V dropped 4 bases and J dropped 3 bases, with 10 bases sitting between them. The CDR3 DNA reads TGTGCCAGCAGTTTCGGGGTTAACTACGAGCAGTACTTC. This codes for CASSFGVNYEQYF.

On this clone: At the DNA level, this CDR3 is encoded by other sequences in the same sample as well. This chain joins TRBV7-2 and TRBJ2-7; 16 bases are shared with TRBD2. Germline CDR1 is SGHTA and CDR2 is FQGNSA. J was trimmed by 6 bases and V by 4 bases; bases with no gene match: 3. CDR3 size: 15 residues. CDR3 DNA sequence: TGTGCCAGCAGCTCGGGACTAGCGGGAGGGGGCGAGCAGTACTTC. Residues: CASSSGLAGGGEQYF. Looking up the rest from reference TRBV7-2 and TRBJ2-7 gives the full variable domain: GAGVSQSPSNKVTEKGKDVELRCDPISGHTALYWYRQSLGQGLEFLIYFQGNSAPDKSGLPSDRFSAERTGGSVSTLTIQRTQQEDSAVYLCASSSGLAGGGEQYFGPGTRLTVT.